Below, 14 T cell receptor beta chains from the same sample are listed, as sequenced in a study of blood T cell repertoires in COVID-19. Sequencing used immunoSEQ multiplex PCR; TCRdb keeps in-frame clones, though not all of them. The data hold 130,000 to 150,000 clones, with roughly 80% observed a single time. The sequencing input was PBMCs or T cells enriched from blood (not recorded which). The receptors shown here come from a man aged 50-60 years who had recovered from COVID-19.

The rearrangement joins TRBV3-1 (or the pseudogene TRBV3-2) to TRBJ1-5, with TRBD1 as a possible D gene (5 bases). The CDR3 consists of 15 residues. Germline loops: CDR1 LGHDT, CDR2 YNNKEL (reference sequence). The ends were cut back, 4 bases at V and 4 bases at J, with 14 bases in the middle. This chain's CDR3 is CASSRGGTHNQPQHF. For the CDR3, the DNA is TGTGCCAGCAGCCGGGGCGGGACCCATAATCAGCCCCAGCATTTT.

CDR3 nucleotides: TGTGCCAGCAGTTTGTCAGGGGCTGAAGCTTTCTTT. Translating it yields CASSLSGAEAFF. The chain recombines TRBV28 with TRBJ1-1; D may be TRBD1 (6 bases). The ends were cut back, 3 bases at V and 6 bases at J, with 8 bases in the middle. The CDR3 runs 12 residues. The germline CDR1 and CDR2 sequences are MDHEN and SYDVKM.

The gene calls are TRBV2 and TRBJ2-4, with 7 bases lining up with TRBD1. Germline CDR1 SNHLY, CDR2 FYNNEI. V trimming: 5 bases; J trimming: 7 bases; junction bases outside the gene matches: 14. This CDR3 has 16 amino acids. CDR3 bases: TGTGCCAGCAGTTGGGGTTCCGGGACAGTAGGGAACATTCAGTACTTC. Translated: CASSWGSGTVGNIQYF.

Points on this clone: The sample carries other DNA sequences with the same CDR3. This chain's CDR3 is CASSQGNRGVYGYTF. CDR3 bases: TGTGCCAGCAGCCAAGGGAACAGGGGGGTCTATGGCTACACCTTC. The chain links TRBV3-1 (or the pseudogene TRBV3-2) to TRBJ1-2; 8 bases line up with TRBD1. Per the germline V gene, CDR1 is LGHDT and CDR2 is YNNKEL (reference sequence). This CDR3 is built from 15 residues. V lost 1 base to trimming and J lost 4 bases; unmatched junction nucleotides: 5.

The CDR3 region has the DNA TGCGCCAGCAGCTTGGTCGGGACCCGGGGGGCCGAGCAGTTCTTC. Protein sequence: CASSLVGTRGAEQFF. V and J are TRBV5-1 and TRBJ2-1, with D tentatively TRBD2 (7 bases). Germline V gives CDR1 SGHRS, CDR2 YFSETQ. This CDR3 contains 15 residues. The germline V and J ends were trimmed by 0 bases and 10 bases, with 17 bases remaining between them. The full variable domain, with the rest looked up from reference TRBV5-1 and TRBJ2-1, is KAGVTQTPRYLIKTRGQQVTLSCSPISGHRSVSWYQQTPGQGLQFLFEYFSETQRNKGNFPGRFSGRQFSNSRSEMNVSTLELGDSALYLCASSLVGTRGAEQFFGPGTRLTVL.

This chain connects TRBV9 to TRBJ2-3; a possible D gene is TRBD2 (6 bases). This CDR3 comprises 18 residues. Germline CDR1 and CDR2: SGDLS and YYNGEE. The V end was cut by 1 base, the J end by 2 bases, with 20 bases between. CDR3 sequence (DNA): TGTGCCAGCAGCGTAAAGTCCCAAGGGCGGGAAGACACAGATACGCAGTATTTT. This sequence encodes CASSVKSQGREDTDTQYF.

The chain links TRBV19 to TRBJ2-2, with D possibly TRBD1 on 6 matching bases. The V end was cut by 4 bases, the J end by 1 base, with 10 bases between. There are 15 residues in the CDR3. The V gene's germline CDR1 is LNHDA and CDR2 SQIVND (reference sequence). The CDR3 nucleotides read TGTGCCAGTAGTAGTAGGGGACAGAACACCGGGGAGCTGTTTTTT. Encoded protein: CASSSRGQNTGELFF.

This clone was picked up one time. The rearrangement links TRBV10-3 to TRBJ1-5; no reliable D call. Germline CDR1 reads ENHRY; CDR2 reads SYGVKD. V lost 2 bases to trimming and J lost 2 bases, with 7 bases between them. The CDR3 runs to 14 residues. CDR3 DNA: TGTGCCATCAGTGAGAGGCAGGGCAATCAGCCCCAGCATTTT. It is translated as CAISERQGNQPQHF.

This chain links TRBV7-2 with TRBJ1-3, with D hard to call. With 5 bases removed from V and 0 bases from J, the gap between germline ends came to 11 bases. The CDR3 sequence is 15 residues long. CDR1 SGHTA and CDR2 FQGNSA come from the germline V gene. CDR3 sequence reads: CASSLTSSSGNTIYF. The CDR3, as DNA: TGTGCCAGCAGCCTCACATCAAGCTCTGGAAACACCATATATTTT.

V is TRBV9 and J is TRBJ1-1, with TRBD1 identical over 9 bases. The V segment lost 0 bases and the J segment 3 bases; nucleotides outside the gene matches: 0. Germline loops: CDR1 SGDLS, CDR2 YYNGEE. CDR3 length equals 14 residues. CDR3 residues: CASSVGTGDTEAFF. CDR3 DNA sequence: TGTGCCAGCAGCGTAGGGACAGGGGACACTGAAGCTTTCTTT.

This chain uses TRBV10-1 with TRBJ2-1, with TRBD1 as a possible D gene (6 bases). Trimming left V 5 bases short and J 3 bases short, with 8 bases between. Germline loops: CDR1 WNHNN, CDR2 SYGVQD (reference sequence). This CDR3 comprises 13 residues. CDR3 bases: TGCGCCAGCAGTACGGACAGCTACAATGAGCAGTTCTTC. Translating it yields CASSTDSYNEQFF.

CDR3 loop: CASSQEGAGAFF. CDR3 DNA: TGTGCCAGCAGCCAAGAGGGGGCAGGAGCTTTCTTT. The chain uses TRBV3-1 (or the pseudogene TRBV3-2) and TRBJ1-1; TRBD1 is a possible D gene (6 bases). The CDR3 runs 12 residues. Deletions cut 0 bases from V and 10 bases from J, with 9 bases between. Germline-derived CDR1 and CDR2 are LGHDT and YNNKEL (reference sequence).

V usage is TRBV6-1 and J usage is TRBJ1-2; D possibly corresponds to TRBD1 (5 bases). The germline V and J ends were trimmed by 3 bases and 3 bases, with 14 bases remaining between them. Germline V CDR1 and CDR2: MNHNS, SASEGT. This CDR3 comprises 15 residues. CDR3 bases: TGTGCCAGCAGTGAGGGGGGACGGGGGGACTATGGCTACACCTTC. Its protein is CASSEGGRGDYGYTF.

This clone has a single count. J is TRBJ1-2 and V is TRBV2, with D hard to call. Germline assignment: CDR1 SNHLY and CDR2 FYNNEI. Trimming cost V 3 bases and J 0 bases, with 8 bases left between them. The CDR3 is made up of 14 amino acids. The CDR3 DNA follows: TGTGCCAGCAGTGACGCCGGAGCTAACTATGGCTACACCTTC. The encoded protein is CASSDAGANYGYTF.